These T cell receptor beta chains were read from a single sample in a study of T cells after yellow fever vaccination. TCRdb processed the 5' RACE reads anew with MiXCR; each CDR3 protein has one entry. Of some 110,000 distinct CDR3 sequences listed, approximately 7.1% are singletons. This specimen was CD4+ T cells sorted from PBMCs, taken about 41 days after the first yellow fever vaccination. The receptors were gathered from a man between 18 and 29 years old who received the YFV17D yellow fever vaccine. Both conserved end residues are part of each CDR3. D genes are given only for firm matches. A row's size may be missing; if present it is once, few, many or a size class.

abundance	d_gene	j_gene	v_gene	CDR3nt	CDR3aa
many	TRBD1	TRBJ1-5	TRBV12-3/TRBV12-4	TGTGCCAGCAGTTCCGGGACAGGGCATCAGCCCCAGCATTTT	CASSSGTGHQPQHF
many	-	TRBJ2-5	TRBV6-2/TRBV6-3	TGTGCCAGCAGTTCAATCGGCCGTCGACACATTTCTTACCAGTACTTC	CASSSIGRRHISYQYF
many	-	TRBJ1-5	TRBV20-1	TGCAGTGCTTGGGGGGCAGCCCAGCATCAGCCCCAGCATTTT	CSAWGAAQHQPQHF
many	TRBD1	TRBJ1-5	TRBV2	TGTGCCAGCACCAAACAGGGGCCTCCCAATCAGCCCCAGCATTTT	CASTKQGPPNQPQHF
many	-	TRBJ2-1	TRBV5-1	TGCGCCAGCAGCAGATCCCCCCAGGACAATGAGCAGTTCTTC	CASSRSPQDNEQFF
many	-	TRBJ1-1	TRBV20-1	TGCTCTAGATCGCTAACTGAAGCTTTCTTT	CSRSLTEAFF
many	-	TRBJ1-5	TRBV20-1	TGCAGTGCTAGAGATAATAGCAATCAGCCCCAGCATTTT	CSARDNSNQPQHF
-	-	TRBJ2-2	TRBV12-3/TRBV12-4	TGTGCCTTCTGTTTTCGTAGGGGGGGGATGAACACCGGGGAGCTGTTTTTT	CAFCFRRGGMNTGELFF
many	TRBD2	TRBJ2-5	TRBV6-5	TGTGCCAGCAGTTCGACTAGCGGGAGCCCGGGGACCCAGTACTTC	CASSSTSGSPGTQYF
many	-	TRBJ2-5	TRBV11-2	TGTGCCAGCAGCTTAGGTTACGGTGGTGGTCTCCAGACCCAGTACTTC	CASSLGYGGGLQTQYF
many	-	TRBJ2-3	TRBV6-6	TGTGCCAGCAGTTACTCGGGGTATACGCAGTATTTT	CASSYSGYTQYF
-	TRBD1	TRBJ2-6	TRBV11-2	TGTGCCAGCAGCCTTTCGACAGGGCCATCCGCTGGGGCCAACGTCCTGACTTTC	CASSLSTGPSAGANVLTF
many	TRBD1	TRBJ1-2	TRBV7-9	TGTGCCAGCAGCTATCGGGACAGGGGGTTCAACTATGGCTACACCTTC	CASSYRDRGFNYGYTF
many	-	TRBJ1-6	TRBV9	TGTGCCAGCAGCTTAGGGGTTGATTCACCCCTCCACTTT	CASSLGVDSPLHF
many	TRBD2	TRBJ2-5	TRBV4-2	TGTGCCAGCAGCCAAGAAGCTAGCGGAGGAGAGACCCAGTACTTC	CASSQEASGGETQYF
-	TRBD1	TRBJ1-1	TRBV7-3	TGTGCCAGCAGAGCAACAGGGGGGAACACTGAAGCTTTCTTT	CASRATGGNTEAFF
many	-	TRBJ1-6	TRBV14	TGTGCCAGCAGCCAAGACAGAGTTCTTATCTATAATTCACCCCTCCACTTT	CASSQDRVLIYNSPLHF